These T cell receptor beta chains were read from a single sample in a study of identical twins. MiXCR, applied by TCRdb to the 5' RACE reads, yields one record per CDR3 protein. The sample records 500,000 or so distinct CDR3 sequences, 14% being singletons. The sample was also reused in another study, on yellow fever vaccine responses in identical twins.

Sequencing input: CD4+ T cells sorted from blood. Receptors were obtained from a woman aged 18-30 years in good health. CDR3s include the opening cysteine and the closing phenylalanine or tryptophan. A D gene is named only where the DNA matches it firmly. Not every row has a clone size; where given, it reads once, few, many or a size class.

v_call	clone_size	j_call	d_call	cdr3_nt	cdr3_aa
TRBV7-2	NA	TRBJ2-5	NA	TGTGCCAGCAGCTTAGCCTCCACGACCCAGTACTTC	CASSLASTTQYF
TRBV10-3	NA	TRBJ2-6	TRBD1	TGTGCCATCAGTATGACAGGGGGGTTTTCTGGGGCCAACGTCCTGACTTTC	CAISMTGGFSGANVLTF
TRBV3-1	NA	TRBJ1-5	TRBD1	TGTGCCAGCAAGGGACAGGGAAATCAGCCCCAGCATTTT	CASKGQGNQPQHF
TRBV29-1	NA	TRBJ2-1	TRBD2	TGCAGCGTAGCGGGACTAGCGGGGGTCAATGAGCAGTTCTTC	CSVAGLAGVNEQFF
TRBV10-3	NA	TRBJ2-3	TRBD2	TGTGCCATTAGGGAGGGCTGGGGCACAGATACGCAGTATTTT	CAIREGWGTDTQYF
TRBV3-1	few	TRBJ1-1	NA	TGTGCCAGCAGCCTGGAGTTGGACAGAGAAGCTTTCTTT	CASSLELDREAFF
TRBV25-1	NA	TRBJ2-1	NA	TGTGCCAGCAGTGACTCGTTTGACAGGAATGAGCAGTTCTTC	CASSDSFDRNEQFF
TRBV7-9	many	TRBJ1-1	NA	TGTGCCAGCAGCCTCGTCGCAGAGAACACTGAAGCTTTCTTT	CASSLVAENTEAFF
TRBV20-1	NA	TRBJ1-4	NA	TGCAGTGCTAGAGACAGGTCCCTTAATGAAAAACTGTTTTTT	CSARDRSLNEKLFF
TRBV5-5	few	TRBJ2-7	NA	TGTGCCAGCAGCTCCCGACAGACCAACTACGAGCAGTACTTC	CASSSRQTNYEQYF
TRBV19	few	TRBJ1-1	TRBD1	TGTGCCAGTAGTATAAAGGGGGCAGCTTTCTTT	CASSIKGAAFF
TRBV6-2/TRBV6-3	NA	TRBJ2-3	NA	TGTGCCATTGCAGGGACAAGGGCAGATACGCAGTATTTT	CAIAGTRADTQYF
TRBV20-1	few	TRBJ2-4	NA	TGCAGTGCTAGCGGCGGGGACAAAAACATTCAGTACTTC	CSASGGDKNIQYF
TRBV3-1	NA	TRBJ2-3	NA	TGTGCCAGCAGCTCCACCTTATCTAGCACAGATACGCAGTATTTT	CASSSTLSSTDTQYF
TRBV2	few	TRBJ2-1	NA	TGTGCCAGCAGACAGAACAATGAGCAGTTCTTC	CASRQNNEQFF
TRBV2	NA	TRBJ2-1	TRBD2	TGTGCCAGCAGACAACTAGCGTTTGAGCAGTTCTTC	CASRQLAFEQFF
TRBV2	NA	TRBJ2-2	NA	TGTGCCAGCAGGGACAGTTGGGTCGGGGAGCTGTTTTTT	CASRDSWVGELFF
TRBV28	few	TRBJ2-1	TRBD2	TGTGCCAGCAGAGGGACTAGCGGGAAAAGAAATGAGCAGTTCTTC	CASRGTSGKRNEQFF
TRBV6-2/TRBV6-3	NA	TRBJ2-1	TRBD2	TGTGCCAGCAAGTGGGAGGGACTAGCGGGACACAATGAGCAGTTCTTC	CASKWEGLAGHNEQFF
TRBV19	NA	TRBJ2-2	TRBD2	TGTGCCAGTACGCGGGGGGGGCTCGATACCGGGGAGCTGTTTTTT	CASTRGGLDTGELFF
TRBV3-1	few	TRBJ2-7	TRBD1	TGTGCCAGCTCGACAGGGCTAAACGAGCAGTACTTC	CASSTGLNEQYF
TRBV20-1	few	TRBJ2-5	TRBD1	TGCAGTGCTGCATTTCCAGGCAGGGGGCTTGAGACCCAGTACTTC	CSAAFPGRGLETQYF
TRBV7-9	many	TRBJ2-1	TRBD2	TGTGCCAGCAGTGCGGCTATAATGACTAGCGGAGAGCAGTTCTTC	CASSAAIMTSGEQFF
TRBV5-5	NA	TRBJ2-3	NA	TGTGCCAGCAGCTGGGAGGCCATTAGCACAGATACGCAGTATTTT	CASSWEAISTDTQYF
TRBV6-6	NA	TRBJ1-4	NA	TGTGCCAGCGCCCAGCTCAATGAAAAACTGTTTTTT	CASAQLNEKLFF
TRBV10-3	few	TRBJ2-3	NA	TGTGCCATCAGTGACACAGGGAGCACAGATACGCAGTATTTT	CAISDTGSTDTQYF
TRBV3-1	NA	TRBJ2-1	TRBD2	TGTGCCAGCACCCAAGGCGGGAGTAGGTACAATGAGCAGTTCTTC	CASTQGGSRYNEQFF
TRBV12-3/TRBV12-4	few	TRBJ1-1	NA	TGTGCCAGCAGTGCACCCACTGAAGCTTTCTTT	CASSAPTEAFF
TRBV12-3/TRBV12-4	many	TRBJ2-1	TRBD2	TGTGCCAGCAGTGGGACTAGCGGGAGCAGAGAGCAGTTCTTC	CASSGTSGSREQFF
TRBV7-8	few	TRBJ2-5	NA	TGTGCCAGCAGTCCAACCGGGACCATGAGGGCCCAGTACTTC	CASSPTGTMRAQYF
TRBV12-3/TRBV12-4	NA	TRBJ2-4	TRBD2	TGTGCCAGCAGTTTCGGACGGAGGGGACTAGCGGGAGGGCCTTTGGCCAAAAACATTCAGTACTTC	CASSFGRRGLAGGPLAKNIQYF
TRBV29-1	few	TRBJ2-3	NA	TGCAGCGTTGAGGGGTCCCCTAGCACAGATACGCAGTATTTT	CSVEGSPSTDTQYF
TRBV20-1	few	TRBJ1-5	NA	TGCAGTGCTAGTTCGGAGCCCAATCAGCCCCAGCATTTT	CSASSEPNQPQHF
TRBV15	few	TRBJ2-6	NA	TGTGCCACCAGCTCTGGGACTGGGGCCAACGTCCTGACTTTC	CATSSGTGANVLTF
TRBV7-2	NA	TRBJ2-7	NA	TGTGCCAGCAGCTACGGACTCCTCGAGCAGTACTTC	CASSYGLLEQYF
TRBV7-2	few	TRBJ2-1	TRBD1	TGTGCCAGCAGCTACCGGGACAGGGGAAGTCTTGAGCAGTTCTTC	CASSYRDRGSLEQFF
TRBV29-1	NA	TRBJ1-3	NA	TGCAGCGTTGAGGTCCAGGGAGCTACTGGAAACACCATATATTTT	CSVEVQGATGNTIYF
TRBV5-1	few	TRBJ2-5	NA	TGCGCCAGCAGCTACAGACCGGGCATAGGAGAGACCCAGTACTTC	CASSYRPGIGETQYF
TRBV29-1	many	TRBJ2-7	TRBD1	TGCAGCGTTAGGGACAGGGCCGGCTACGAGCAGTACTTC	CSVRDRAGYEQYF
TRBV7-6	NA	TRBJ2-2	NA	TGTGCCAGCAGCTTAGTGGAGGACACCGGGGAGCTGTTTTTT	CASSLVEDTGELFF
TRBV6-5	many	TRBJ2-1	NA	TGTGCCAGCAGTTACAGGGGTGAGCAGTTCTTC	CASSYRGEQFF
TRBV19	NA	TRBJ2-7	NA	TGTGCCAGTAGTACGGGGTTGAGGGGACCCTACGAGCAGTACTTC	CASSTGLRGPYEQYF
TRBV6-4	NA	TRBJ2-2	NA	TGTGCCAGCAGCTCTGACCCCGCGGCCACCGGGGAGCTGTTTTTT	CASSSDPAATGELFF